The source of this T cell receptor (beta chain) is a study of CD8+ T cells in alopecia areata. Study-wide background: A regimen of oral tofacitinib, 5 to 10 mg twice daily, was given to treated patients.

The CDR3 runs to 15 residues. Trimming pared 5 bases from V and 5 bases from J, leaving 18 bases between. With respect to this clone: Its antigen is unidentified.

This sample's treatment: oral pan-JAK inhibitor, 5-10 mg twice daily. General study results and limits: Persistence of many expanded lesional clones was seen in scalp and blood during tofacitinib.

RNA extraction was followed by reverse transcription into cDNA, which acted as the sequencing template. Measured with immunoSEQ multiplex PCR; TCRdb has only the in-frame clones, and not every one. Found here are approximately 170,000 clones, approximately 56% of them singletons; the top ten hold 0.65% to 0.7%. Sequencing was performed on CD4+ T cells sorted from blood, taken at week 4, from a patient treated with tofacitinib. The chain employs TRBV23-1 and TRBJ2-5, with D uncertain. TRBV23-1 is placed among ORFs of uncertain function. The receptor's source is a human donor with alopecia areata. The CDR3 here is CASSEKTRSSETQYF. The CDR3 DNA reads as TGCGCCAGCAGTGAGAAGACCCGGTCAAGCGAGACCCAGTACTTC.